The sequence of this T cell receptor beta chain was determined in a study of T cell responses to AZD1222 COVID-19 vaccine (dated by TCRdb to about 2021). Background on the whole study: TCR sequencing was performed for about 250 trial participants, of whom about 200 were given two doses of AZD1222 and around 25 were given two doses of MenACWY control vaccine. Trial participants were enrolled into age subgroups of 18-55, 56-69 and 70-plus years, which contained 148, 28 and 57 TCR-sequenced participants, respectively. Here is what the overall study found, with its caveats: A significant rise in spike-specific TCR breadth and depth was observed after two AZD1222 doses relative to day 0 and relative to MenACWY recipients. Nearly half of unique spike-specific TCRs reportedly recognized epitopes outside regions mutated in the B.1.351 and B.1.1.7 variants. Conclusions about previously exposed vaccinees are limited, since just a handful of AZD1222 recipients were seropositive for SARS-CoV-2 at baseline. Vaccine-associated CD4 TCRs spanned the whole spike protein, with dominant responses in regions 160-218 and 743-854. Because no samples from the day 14 peak response were available, repertoires could be characterized only after the peak T cell response. Most participants were white British and females outnumbered males, and the authors suggested that clonal diversity may have been underestimated. The 56-69-year group was small, and its depth increase did not reach significance, likely because of low power.

Of note for this clone: Its binding antigen is unknown. No base-level quality is on record; no much larger clone is a single base apart.

Per the publication, the time point label means: about 28 days (+/-7) after the second vaccine dose. The sample's treatment or condition label, decoded: meningococcal conjugate vaccine given as trial control. Vaccinee samples came from UK trials COV001 and COV002, including a single-blind randomized controlled phase 2/3 trial of AZD1222 (ChAdOx1 nCoV-19) in healthy adults. For TCRbeta chain sequencing, PBMC samples were collected from trial participants at day 0 and at day 28 after the second dose. The CDR3 regions of human TCRbeta chains were analyzed by immunosequencing. The published analysis was carried out like this. Repertoire TCRs were checked for matches against a reference library of SARS-CoV-2-specific TCRs that had been generated using the MIRA antigen-specificity platform. Breadth was defined as the fraction of unique TCRs that were SARS-CoV-2-associated, and depth was defined as the fraction of total T cells that were SARS-CoV-2-associated. Each spike-specific TCR was assigned to its reactive spike region and to a CD4 or CD8 class using the MIRA data. Log10-transformed breadth and depth values were compared by one-way ANOVA with Sidak's multiple comparisons tests. The clones in this table, taken by TCRdb from immuneACCESS, are in-frame only. Not every clone is retained; where verified, under half of the shortfall comes from an unresolved V gene, and the cause of the rest is unknown. V and J calls and clone size are given by that table; D and trimming were obtained from the DNA. This sample holds some 170,000 clones; approximately 90% were observed only once. Jointly, the top ten make up 4.3% of the sample.

The CDR3 runs 15 amino acids, cysteine and phenylalanine included. Only CDR3 DNA remains: 45 bases, in frame from the first base. V trim: 4 bases; J trim: 4 bases; unmatched bases: 8. The germline V gene encodes CDR1 SGDLS and CDR2 YYNGEE. The specimen was peripheral blood, collected 28 days after the second dose of the MenACWY control vaccine. The rearranged segments are TRBV9 and TRBJ2-7; 10 bases in between match TRBD2. This TCR came from an adult who received the MenACWY meningococcal vaccine as a control. At the DNA level, the sequence is TGTGCCAGCAGCAAATCCGGGACTAGCGTGTACGAGCAGTACTTC. It specifies CASSKSGTSVYEQYF.